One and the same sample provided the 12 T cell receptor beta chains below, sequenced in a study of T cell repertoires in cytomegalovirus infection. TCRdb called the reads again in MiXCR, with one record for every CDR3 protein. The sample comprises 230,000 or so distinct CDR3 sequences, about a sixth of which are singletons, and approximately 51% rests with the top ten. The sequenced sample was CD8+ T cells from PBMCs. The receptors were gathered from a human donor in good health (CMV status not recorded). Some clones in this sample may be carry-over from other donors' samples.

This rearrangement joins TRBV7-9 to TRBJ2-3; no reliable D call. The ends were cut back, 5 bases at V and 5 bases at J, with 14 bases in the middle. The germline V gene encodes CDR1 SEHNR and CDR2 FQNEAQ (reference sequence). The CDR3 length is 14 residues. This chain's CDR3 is CASSLTLGRDTQYF. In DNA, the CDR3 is TGTGCCAGCAGCCTAACGTTGGGTCGAGATACGCAGTATTTT.

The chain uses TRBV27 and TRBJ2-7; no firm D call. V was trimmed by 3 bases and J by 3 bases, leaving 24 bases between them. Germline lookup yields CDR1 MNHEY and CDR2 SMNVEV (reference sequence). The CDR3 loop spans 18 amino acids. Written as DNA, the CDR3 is TGTGCCAGCAGTTTGAAGGGCCCCGACCGATACAGAAACTACGAGCAGTACTTC. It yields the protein CASSLKGPDRYRNYEQYF.

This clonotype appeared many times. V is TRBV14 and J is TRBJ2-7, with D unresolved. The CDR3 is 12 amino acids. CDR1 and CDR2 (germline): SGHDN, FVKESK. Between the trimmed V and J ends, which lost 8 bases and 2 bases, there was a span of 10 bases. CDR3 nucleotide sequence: TGTGCCAGCTCAGGAGAGACCTACGAGCAGTACTTC. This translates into CASSGETYEQYF.

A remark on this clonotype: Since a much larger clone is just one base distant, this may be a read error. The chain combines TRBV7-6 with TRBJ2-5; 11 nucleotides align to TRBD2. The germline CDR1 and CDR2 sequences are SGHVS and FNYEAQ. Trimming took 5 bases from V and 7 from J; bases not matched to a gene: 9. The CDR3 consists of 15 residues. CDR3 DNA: TGTGCCAGCAGCCCCCGACTAGCGGGGAAAGGGACCCAGTACTTC. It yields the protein CASSPRLAGKGTQYF. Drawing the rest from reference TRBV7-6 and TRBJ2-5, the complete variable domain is GAGVSQSPRYKVTKRGQDVALRCDPISGHVSLYWYRQALGQGPEFLTYFNYEAQQDKSGLPNDRFSAERPEGSISTLTIQRTEQRDSAMYRCASSPRLAGKGTQYFGPGTRLLVL.

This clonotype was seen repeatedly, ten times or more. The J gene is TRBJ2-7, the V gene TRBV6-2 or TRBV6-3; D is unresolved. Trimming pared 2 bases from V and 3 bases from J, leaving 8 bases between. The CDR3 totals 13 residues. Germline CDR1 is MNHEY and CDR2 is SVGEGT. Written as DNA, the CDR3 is TGTGCCAGCAGTTACGCGGACGGCTACGAGCAGTACTTC. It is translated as CASSYADGYEQYF.

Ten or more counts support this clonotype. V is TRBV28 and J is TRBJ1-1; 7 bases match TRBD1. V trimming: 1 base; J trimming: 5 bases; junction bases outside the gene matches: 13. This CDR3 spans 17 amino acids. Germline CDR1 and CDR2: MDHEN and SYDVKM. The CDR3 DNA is TGTGCCAGCAGTTTATACTACAGGGGAGGCGGTGAGACTGAAGCTTTCTTT. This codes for CASSLYYRGGGETEAFF.

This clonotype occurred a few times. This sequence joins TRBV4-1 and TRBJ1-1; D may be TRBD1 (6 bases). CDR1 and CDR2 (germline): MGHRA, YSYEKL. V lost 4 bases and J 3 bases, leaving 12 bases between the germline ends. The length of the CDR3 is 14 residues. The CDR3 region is CASSPRGADTEAFF. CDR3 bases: TGCGCCAGCAGCCCCCGGGGGGCAGACACTGAAGCTTTCTTT.

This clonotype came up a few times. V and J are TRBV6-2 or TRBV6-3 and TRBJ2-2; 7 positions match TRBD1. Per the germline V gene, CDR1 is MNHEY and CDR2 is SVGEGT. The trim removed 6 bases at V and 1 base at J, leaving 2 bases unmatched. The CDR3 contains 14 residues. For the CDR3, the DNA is TGTGCCAGCAGACACAGGGGGAACACCGGGGAGCTGTTTTTT. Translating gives CASRHRGNTGELFF.

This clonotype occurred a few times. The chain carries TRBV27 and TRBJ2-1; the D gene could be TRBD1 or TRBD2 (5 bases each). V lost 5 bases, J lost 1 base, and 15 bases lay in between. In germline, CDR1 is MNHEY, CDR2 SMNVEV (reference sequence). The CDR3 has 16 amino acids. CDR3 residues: CASSIHRDQSYNEQFF. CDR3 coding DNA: TGTGCCAGCAGTATCCACCGGGACCAATCCTACAATGAGCAGTTCTTC.

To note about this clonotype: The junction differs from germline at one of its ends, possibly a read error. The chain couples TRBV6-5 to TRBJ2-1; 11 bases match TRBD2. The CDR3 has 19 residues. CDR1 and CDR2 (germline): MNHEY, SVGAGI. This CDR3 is CANSYSAASGRLRGNEQFF. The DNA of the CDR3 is TGTGCCAACAGTTACTCGGCGGCTAGCGGGAGGTTGCGGGGCAATGAGCAGTTCTTC.

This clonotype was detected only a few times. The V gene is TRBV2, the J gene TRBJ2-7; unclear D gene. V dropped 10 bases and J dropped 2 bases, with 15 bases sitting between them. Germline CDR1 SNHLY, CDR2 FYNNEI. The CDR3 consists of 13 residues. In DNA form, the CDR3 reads TGTGCCACCAGAGAAACCAGAGCCTACGAGCAGTACTTC. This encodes CATRETRAYEQYF.

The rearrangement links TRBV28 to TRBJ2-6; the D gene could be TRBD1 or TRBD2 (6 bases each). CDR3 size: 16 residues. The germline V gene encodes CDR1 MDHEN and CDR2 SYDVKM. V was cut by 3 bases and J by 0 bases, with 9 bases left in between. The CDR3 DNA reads TGTGCCAGCAGTTTGAGGGGGGCCTCTGGGGCCAACGTCCTGACTTTC. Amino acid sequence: CASSLRGASGANVLTF.